Listed below are T cell receptor beta chains from one sample, sequenced in a study of PD-L1 blockade in urothelial cancer. Sequencing used immunoSEQ multiplex PCR; TCRdb keeps in-frame clones, though not all of them. The data show tens of thousands of clones, around 87% seen once. This specimen was PBMCs, taken around atezolizumab (anti-PD-L1) treatment. Source of these receptors: a man aged 60-69 years with urothelial cancer. The CDR3 runs from the conserved cysteine through the conserved F or W. Fields, in order: J gene, clone size, V gene, D gene, CDR3 protein, CDR3 DNA. A D gene is named only where the DNA matches it firmly. Size is omitted from some rows. Given values are once, few, many or a class for expanded clones.

>TRBJ2-5|.|TRBV5-4|.
CASSLDSLALETQYF
TGTGCCAGCAGCTTGGACTCTCTAGCGCTAGAGACCCAGTACTTC
>TRBJ2-5|.|TRBV5-4|TRBD2
CASSFGRGGETQYF
TGTGCCAGCAGCTTTGGACGGGGAGGGGAGACCCAGTACTTC
>TRBJ2-1|.|TRBV4-2|TRBD2
CASSRGGASGSYNEQFF
TGTGCCAGCAGCCGCGGGGGGGCTAGCGGCTCCTACAATGAGCAGTTCTTC
>TRBJ2-1|.|TRBV5-4|.
CAWKQGMDSYNEQFF
TGTGCCTGGAAACAGGGAATGGACTCCTACAATGAGCAGTTCTTC
>TRBJ2-4|.|TRBV18|.
CASSPTAGVVAKNIQYF
TGTGCCAGCTCACCTACCGCAGGGGTCGTAGCCAAAAACATTCAGTACTTC
>TRBJ1-2|few|TRBV4-2|.
CASSQGQPASGYTF
TGTGCCAGCAGCCAAGGACAGCCCGCTAGTGGCTACACCTTC
>TRBJ2-2|.|TRBV15|TRBD2
CATGSLAGTGELFF
TGTGCCACCGGTAGTCTAGCGGGAACCGGGGAGCTGTTTTTT
>TRBJ2-5|.|TRBV5-1|TRBD2
CASSPGLAGATRETQYF
TGCGCCAGCAGCCCCGGACTAGCGGGGGCAACTCGGGAGACCCAGTACTTC
>TRBJ2-2|.|TRBV5-1|.
CASSASGTNTGELFF
TGCGCCAGCAGCGCATCGGGGACGAACACCGGGGAGCTGTTTTTT
>TRBJ2-3|.|TRBV19|TRBD1
CASSLSTGGTDTQYF
TGTGCCAGTAGCCTCAGTACAGGGGGCACGGATACGCAGTATTTT
>TRBJ2-3|.|TRBV5-6|TRBD1
CASSPGTALRYF
TGTGCCAGCAGCCCCGGGACAGCCTTGCGGTATTTT
>TRBJ2-5|.|TRBV28|.
CAVSGNQETQYF
TGTGCCGTATCGGGGAACCAAGAGACCCAGTACTTC
>TRBJ1-4|.|TRBV5-4|.
CASSLGRDNEKLFF
TGTGCCAGCAGCTTGGGCAGGGATAATGAAAAACTGTTTTTT
>TRBJ2-7|.|TRBV6-5|TRBD2
CASSASGSTAEQYF
TGTGCCAGCAGCGCTAGCGGGAGTACGGCGGAGCAGTACTTC
>TRBJ2-7|.|TRBV30|.
CAWKWGRQAYEQYF
TGTGCCTGGAAGTGGGGGAGACAGGCCTACGAGCAGTACTTC
>TRBJ2-3|once|TRBV18|TRBD2
CASSPFKSGGYTDTQYF
TGTGCCAGCTCACCATTCAAAAGCGGGGGATACACAGATACGCAGTATTTT
>TRBJ1-4|.|TRBV11-2|TRBD1
CASRNRRGEVQEKLFF
TGTGCCAGCAGAAATCGCAGGGGGGAGGTACAGGAAAAACTGTTTTTT
>TRBJ2-7|once|TRBV11-2|TRBD2
CASSRGGSLFEQYF
TGTGCCAGCAGCAGGGGAGGGTCCCTCTTTGAGCAGTACTTC
>TRBJ2-2|.|TRBV30|TRBD1
CAWNYRGATGELFF
TGTGCCTGGAATTACAGGGGCGCCACCGGGGAGCTGTTTTTT
>TRBJ2-7|.|TRBV6-1|.
CASSGQGLYEQYF
TGTGCCAGCAGTGGGCAGGGGCTTTACGAGCAGTACTTC
>TRBJ2-2|few|TRBV7-2|TRBD2
CASSRTAGGNTGELFF
TGTGCCAGCAGCCGTACAGCGGGAGGAAACACCGGGGAGCTGTTTTTT
>TRBJ2-7|.|TRBV5-4|.
CASSTDWNEQYF
TGTGCCAGCAGCACCGACTGGAACGAGCAGTACTTC
>TRBJ2-1|.|TRBV27|TRBD2
CASRAGGSYNEQFF
TGTGCCAGCCGAGCGGGAGGCTCCTACAATGAGCAGTTCTTC
>TRBJ1-6|few|TRBV13|.
CASSLRGAYNSPLHF
TGTGCCAGCAGCTTACGGGGGGCCTATAATTCACCCCTCCACTTT
>TRBJ1-5|.|TRBV28|TRBD1
CASSLWDREYQPQHF
TGTGCCAGCAGTTTATGGGACAGGGAGTATCAGCCCCAGCATTTT
>TRBJ2-2|.|TRBV7-2|TRBD2
CASSSGRVPGELFF
TGTGCCAGCAGCTCAGGGAGGGTGCCGGGGGAGCTGTTTTTT
>TRBJ2-1|.|TRBV10-1|TRBD2
CASSVGTTKNEQFF
TGCGCCAGCAGTGTCGGGACTACCAAGAATGAGCAGTTCTTC
>TRBJ1-5|.|TRBV11-2|TRBD1
CASSTHRGRSQPQHF
TGTGCCAGCAGCACCCACAGGGGACGAAGTCAGCCCCAGCATTTT
>TRBJ2-3|.|TRBV2|.
CASGQGTNTDTQYF
TGTGCCAGCGGTCAGGGAACAAACACAGATACGCAGTATTTT
>TRBJ2-1|.|TRBV19|TRBD1
CASRPGQGAREQFF
TGTGCCAGTAGGCCGGGACAGGGGGCGCGTGAGCAGTTCTTC
>TRBJ2-5|.|TRBV5-1|.
CASRGGEMGETQYF
TGCGCCAGCAGAGGCGGGGAGATGGGAGAGACCCAGTACTTC
>TRBJ2-7|.|TRBV4-1|TRBD1
CASSQALNGDRRHEQYF
TGCGCCAGCAGCCAAGCCCTAAATGGGGACAGGAGGCACGAGCAGTACTTC
>TRBJ2-1|.|TRBV25-1|TRBD2
CASSETGGLVEQFF
TGTGCCAGCAGTGAAACGGGGGGGCTCGTTGAGCAGTTCTTC
>TRBJ2-7|.|TRBV9|TRBD2
CASSVDGGRADEQYF
TGTGCCAGCAGCGTAGATGGCGGGAGAGCAGACGAGCAGTACTTC
>TRBJ1-1|.|TRBV27|.
CASSFPGGEAFF
TGTGCCAGCAGTTTTCCGGGTGGTGAAGCTTTCTTT
>TRBJ2-2|.|TRBV5-1|TRBD1
CASSLGQGDTGELFF
TGCGCCAGCAGCTTGGGGCAGGGGGACACCGGGGAGCTGTTTTTT
>TRBJ1-3|few|TRBV7-6|TRBD1
CASSFNTGGASGNTIYF
TGTGCCAGCAGCTTTAATACAGGGGGGGCCTCTGGAAACACCATATATTTT
>TRBJ1-3|.|TRBV18|TRBD1
CASSPDRGNTIYF
TGTGCCAGCTCACCCGACAGGGGGAACACCATATATTTT
>TRBJ1-5|.|TRBV30|.
CAWSPRGRGAQHF
TGTGCCTGGAGTCCCAGGGGAAGGGGCGCCCAGCATTTT
>TRBJ2-3|.|TRBV7-8|.
CASSFFLTGGGSRTDTQYF
TGTGCCAGCAGCTTTTTTCTAACCGGCGGGGGCTCCCGAACAGATACGCAGTATTTT
>TRBJ2-5|.|TRBV11-1|.
CASSARGGAQETQYF
TGTGCCAGCAGCGCACGGGGAGGTGCCCAAGAGACCCAGTACTTC
>TRBJ1-6|.|TRBV6-1|.
CASNAQEAGNSPLHF
TGTGCCAGCAACGCCCAGGAAGCGGGCAATTCACCCCTCCACTTT
>TRBJ2-1|few|TRBV5-5|TRBD1
CASSSGQGPYNEQFF
TGTGCCAGCAGCTCGGGACAGGGGCCGTACAATGAGCAGTTCTTC
>TRBJ2-7|.|TRBV5-1|TRBD1
CASSRTGTAGGEQYF
TGCGCCAGCAGCCGGACCGGGACAGCTGGCGGAGAGCAGTACTTC
>TRBJ2-7|.|TRBV7-9|TRBD1
CASSLRDRAATEQYF
TGTGCCAGCAGCTTAAGGGACAGGGCAGCTACGGAGCAGTACTTC
>TRBJ2-1|.|TRBV11-2|.
CASSLRYQANEQFF
TGTGCCAGCAGCTTAAGGTACCAGGCTAATGAGCAGTTCTTC
>TRBJ2-6|.|TRBV5-1|.
CASGQIGQSGSGANVLTF
TGCGCCAGCGGGCAAATTGGACAGTCTGGCTCTGGGGCCAACGTCCTGACTTTC
>TRBJ2-7|.|TRBV5-1|TRBD1
CASSLGQGAEQYF
TGCGCCAGCAGCTTAGGACAGGGGGCCGAGCAGTACTTC
>TRBJ1-4|.|TRBV19|TRBD1
CASTDRGEKAGEKLFF
TGTGCCAGCACGGACAGGGGAGAGAAAGCGGGCGAAAAACTGTTTTTT
>TRBJ2-1|.|TRBV7-3|.
CASSLMGGLTYNEQFF
TGTGCCAGCAGCTTAATGGGGGGACTGACCTACAATGAGCAGTTCTTC
>TRBJ2-5|.|TRBV28|.
CASSLNRAETQYF
TGTGCCAGCAGTTTGAACAGGGCCGAGACCCAGTACTTC
>TRBJ2-5|.|TRBV9|TRBD2
CASSVGGSGGTQETQYF
TGTGCCAGCAGCGTAGGGGGTAGCGGGGGGACCCAAGAGACCCAGTACTTC
>TRBJ2-5|.|TRBV29-1|.
CSVEPGSVGETQYF
TGCAGCGTTGAGCCGGGGTCTGTAGGAGAGACCCAGTACTTC
>TRBJ2-6|.|TRBV6-5|.
CASSFQGSGANVLTF
TGTGCCAGCAGTTTCCAGGGCAGTGGGGCCAACGTCCTGACTTTC
>TRBJ2-1|.|TRBV6-5|.
CASSTSMWSNEQFF
TGTGCCAGCAGTACCTCAATGTGGAGCAATGAGCAGTTCTTC